This T cell receptor beta chain was identified in a study of T cells in localized non-small cell lung cancer. Points from the study as a whole: Investigators sequenced only a single tumor region, leaving heterogeneity possible. The greatest T cell clonality was found in uninvolved adjacent lung (higher than in tumor). Longer survival (overall) was linked to higher T cell density in blood.

After removal of 4 bases from V and 5 bases from J, the junction contained 7 bases not matched to a gene. This CDR3 has 14 residues. The germline V gene has CDR1 SGHTA and CDR2 FQGNSA. Profiled with immunoSEQ multiplex PCR; TCRdb holds only in-frame clones, not every one. The data contain about 30,000 clones, approximately 90% of them singletons. This clone was detected once. Its antigen remains unidentified. The clonotype comes from a female donor aged 60 or older with stage III squamous cell lung carcinoma. Sequenced material: peripheral blood, taken before any cancer treatment. V and J are TRBV7-2 and TRBJ2-7; 8 positions agree with TRBD1. DNA of the CDR3: TGTGCCAGCAGCTCCTTGGACAGGGCGGACGAGCAGTACTTC. Protein sequence: CASSSLDRADEQYF.